The clone carrying this TCR beta chain was detected once. Its specificity is unknown. Lymphocytes from graft epithelium and lamina propria were isolated. The protocol was immunoSEQ multiplex PCR, while the TCRdb copy is restricted to in-frame clones and leaves out a portion. The table lists some 10,000 clones, about 80% of them singletons. CDR3 length equals 13 residues. Germline V lookup: CDR1 SGHTA, CDR2 FQGTGA. V was clipped by 5 bases and J by 0 bases, with 7 bases between them. The sample belongs to a study of graft-versus-host responses after intestinal transplantation. Study as a whole: Tacrolimus plus steroids were given to all recipients for around three years, preceded by anti-thymocyte globulin induction.

General study results and limits: Peak GvH clone levels in circulation were associated with early post-transplant HvG declines. GvH clones turned up in recipient marrow; some had shown up first in ileum or blood.

This sequence was found in a human patient who received an intestinal transplant, so some T cells may come from the graft donor. The source was ileum tissue, collected 23 days after intestinal transplant. The chain joins TRBV7-3 to TRBJ2-5; D not certain. The CDR3 reads CASSRPYQETQYF. In DNA form, the CDR3 reads TGTGCCAGCAGCCGTCCGTACCAAGAGACCCAGTACTTC.